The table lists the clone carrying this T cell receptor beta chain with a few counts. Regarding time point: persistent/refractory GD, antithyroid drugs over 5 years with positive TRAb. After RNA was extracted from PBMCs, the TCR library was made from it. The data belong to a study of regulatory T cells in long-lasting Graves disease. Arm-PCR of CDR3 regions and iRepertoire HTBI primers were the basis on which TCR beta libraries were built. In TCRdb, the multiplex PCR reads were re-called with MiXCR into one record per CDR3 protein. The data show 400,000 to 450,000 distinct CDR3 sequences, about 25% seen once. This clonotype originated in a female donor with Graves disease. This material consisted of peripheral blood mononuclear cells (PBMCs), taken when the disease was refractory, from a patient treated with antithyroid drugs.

The CDR3 is CASSSIRDRPYEQYF. The CDR3 DNA reads TGTGCCAGCAGCTCGATACGGGACAGACCCTACGAGCAGTACTTC. This rearrangement joins TRBV7-9 to TRBJ2-7; 7 bases fit TRBD1. Germline V gives CDR1 SEHNR, CDR2 FQNEAQ (reference sequence). This CDR3 contains 15 residues. Losses at the gene ends were 4 bases for V and 2 bases for J; bases not matched to a gene: 8.